This TCR beta chain stems from a study of control samples from healthy donors and cancer patients. The protocol was immunoSEQ multiplex PCR, while the TCRdb copy is restricted to in-frame clones and leaves out a portion. The sample lists about 160,000 clones, 93% occurring once. The CDR3 extends over 14 amino acids. Trimming at V came to 7 bases and at J to 2 bases, leaving 5 bases not matched to a gene. Germline V gene data show CDR1 as LNHDA and CDR2 as SQIVND (reference sequence). The rearrangement links TRBV19 to TRBJ1-5; TRBD1 aligns across 7 bases. The TCR sequence derives from a woman aged 60-70 years in good health. Sequencing was carried out using blood. CDR3 sequence reads: CASTNRGGNQPQHF. DNA of the CDR3: TGTGCCAGTACCAACAGGGGCGGCAATCAGCCCCAGCATTTT.